One and the same sample provided the 18 T cell receptor beta chains below, sequenced in a study of read filtering for tumor transcriptome and immune sequencing. Molecular barcoded adaptors covering alpha/delta and beta/gamma chains were used on 400 ng RNA. MiXCR, applied by TCRdb to the reads, yields one record per CDR3 protein. The sample shows 100,000 to 150,000 distinct CDR3 sequences, over 10% of them seen only once. Sample: a population of CD138-negative cells sorted from bone marrow. These receptors were collected from a donor aged 40 or over with multiple myeloma.

Details on this clonotype: Since a much larger clone is just one base distant, this may be a read error. The rearrangement uses TRBV11-2 and TRBJ1-4, with 9 bases matching TRBD1. From germline, CDR1 is SGHAT and CDR2 FQNNGV. The CDR3 covers 17 residues. Germline trimming cut 1 base from V and 3 bases from J; bases unmatched to any gene: 6. CDR3 nucleotide sequence: TGTGCCAGCAGCTTAGTGACAGGGGGAGATGCTAATGAAAAACTGTTTTTT. It specifies CASSLVTGGDANEKLFF. The full variable domain, rest sourced from reference TRBV11-2 and TRBJ1-4, is EAGVAQSPRYKIIEKRQSVAFWCNPISGHATLYWYQQILGQGPKLLIQFQNNGVVDDSQLPKDRFSAERLKGVDSTLKIQPAKLEDSAVYLCASSLVTGGDANEKLFFGSGTQLSVL.

This clonotype has ten or more counts. The chain couples TRBV7-9 to TRBJ2-3, with TRBD2 matching 8 bases. From germline, CDR1 is SEHNR and CDR2 FQNEAQ (reference sequence). The CDR3 runs to 16 residues. V was clipped by 0 bases and J by 7 bases; unmatched bases: 9. CDR3 bases: TGTGCCAGCAGCTTAGCGGGGCGGGGGGCGGCGAATACGCAGTATTTT. Translated, it gives CASSLAGRGAANTQYF.

This clonotype occurred many times. The chain is built from TRBV20-1 and TRBJ2-1; D might be TRBD2 (5 bases). The CDR3 consists of 11 residues. CDR1 and CDR2 (germline): DFQATT, SNEGSKA (reference sequence). V lost 5 bases, J lost 8 bases, and 10 bases lay in between. Here the CDR3 reads CSAAGGYEQFF. The CDR3 nucleotides are TGCAGTGCTGCGGGTGGCTATGAGCAGTTCTTC.

Ten or more counts support this clonotype. The J gene is TRBJ2-1, the V gene TRBV20-1, with a possible D match to TRBD2 (6 bases). CDR1 and CDR2 from the germline V gene are DFQATT and SNEGSKA (reference sequence). V was cut by 6 bases and J by 5 bases, with 14 bases left in between. This CDR3 contains 13 residues. The CDR3 region has the DNA TGCAGTGCCCCCACGCCGGGGGACAATGAGCAGTTCTTC. This encodes CSAPTPGDNEQFF.

This clonotype was recorded at least ten times. The V gene is TRBV10-3, the J gene TRBJ2-2; D unclear. This CDR3 has 16 residues. Germline CDR1 ENHRY, CDR2 SYGVKD. Deletions cut 0 bases from V and 5 bases from J, with 13 bases between. The DNA for the CDR3 is TGTGCCATCAGTGAGTCCGGGCTACCTAATACCGGGGAGCTGTTTTTT. Translated: CAISESGLPNTGELFF.

This clonotype was seen repeatedly, ten times or more. This rearrangement joins TRBV12-3 or TRBV12-4 to TRBJ1-1; perhaps TRBD1 as D (5 bases). CDR3 length equals 11 residues. Trimming took 5 bases from V and 5 from J, leaving 6 bases between them. The CDR3 DNA sequence: TGTGCCAGCAGTGGGGGAACTGAAGCTTTCTTT. The encoded protein is CASSGGTEAFF.

This clonotype was found many times. An end of the junction differs from the germline gene, which may be a read error. The V gene is TRBV18, the J gene TRBJ1-1; D remains ambiguous. The CDR3 has 14 residues. The germline gives CDR1 KGHSH, CDR2 LQKENI. The CDR3 sequence: CASSPAEGHGPSIF. CDR3 coding DNA: TGTGCCAGCTCACCAGCGGAGGGTCACGGACCCAGTATTTTT.

As to this clonotype: One base away lies a much larger clone, so this may be a sequencing read error. The chain is built from TRBV11-2 and TRBJ2-3; D might be TRBD1 or TRBD2, each matching 6 bases. CDR3 length: 12 amino acids. The germline CDR1 and CDR2 sequences are SGHAT and FQNNGV. The CDR3, as DNA: TGTGCCAGCAGCCCGGGGGCGAATACGCTGTATTTT. It specifies CASSPGANTLYF.

The sample holds many counts of this clonotype. CDR3 sequence: CASSQEISGANVLTF. As DNA, the CDR3 is TGTGCCAGCAGCCAAGAAATCTCTGGGGCCAACGTCCTGACTTTC. The chain uses TRBV3-1 and TRBJ2-6, with D unclear. The V end lost 0 bases, the J end lost 0 bases, and 3 bases lay between the germline ends. In germline, CDR1 is LGHDT, CDR2 YNNKEL (reference sequence). CDR3 length: 15 amino acids.

The V call is TRBV10-2, the J call TRBJ2-1; 8 bases match TRBD2. This CDR3 has 14 amino acids. Germline V gene data show CDR1 as WSHSY and CDR2 as SAAADI. V lost 2 bases and J lost 6; bases outside the gene matches: 3. The CDR3 DNA reads as TGCGCCAGCAGTGAGACTAGCGGATGCAATGAGCAGTTCTTC. Its protein product is CASSETSGCNEQFF.

This clonotype was counted a few times. This chain joins TRBV5-1 and TRBJ2-5; TRBD1 agrees at 10 bases. Unmatched junction bases numbered 3, after V lost 3 bases and J lost 1 base. In germline, CDR1 is SGHRS, CDR2 YFSETQ. The CDR3 runs 15 residues. The CDR3 loop reads CASSSGTGAQETQYF. CDR3 bases: TGCGCCAGCAGCTCCGGGACAGGGGCCCAAGAGACCCAGTACTTC.

This clonotype has ten or more counts. This chain uses TRBV7-2 with TRBJ2-5; D ambiguous. The CDR3 covers 11 residues. Germline CDR1 and CDR2: SGHTA and FQGNSA. The V and J ends lost 4 bases and 2 bases respectively, with 2 bases between them. CDR3 coding DNA: TGTGCCAGCAGCTCTCAAGAGACCCAGTACTTC. Translating it yields CASSSQETQYF.

This clonotype was counted many times. CDR3 sequence: CASSLAGGQNTGELFF. In DNA, the CDR3 is TGCGCCAGCAGCTTGGCAGGCGGACAGAACACCGGGGAGCTGTTTTTT. The chain recombines TRBV5-1 with TRBJ2-2; tentatively, D is TRBD1 (5 bases). The length of the CDR3 is 16 residues. Germline V gives CDR1 SGHRS, CDR2 YFSETQ. V lost 0 bases, J lost 1 base, and 10 bases lay in between.

This clonotype was recorded many times. This chain uses TRBV12-3 or TRBV12-4 with TRBJ1-5, with a possible D match to TRBD1 (5 bases). The CDR3 extends over 14 amino acids. V gave up 0 bases and J gave up 7 bases, with 10 bases separating them. CDR3 nucleotide sequence: TGTGCCAGCAGTTTAGCGCGAAGGGACCAGCCCCAGCATTTT. Protein sequence: CASSLARRDQPQHF.

Many counts were recorded for this clonotype. The chain recombines TRBV18 with TRBJ2-1, with 7 bases matching TRBD1. This CDR3 region has 13 residues. Germline V CDR1 and CDR2: KGHSH, LQKENI. Trimming cost V 6 bases and J 5 bases; bases outside gene matches: 4. CDR3 sequence (DNA): TGTGCCAGCTCTGAACAGGGGCACAATGAGCAGTTCTTC. This encodes CASSEQGHNEQFF.

This clonotype came up once. A much larger clone is a single base away; this may be a read error. The chain combines TRBV5-6 with TRBJ1-1, with TRBD1 matching over 7 bases. From germline, CDR1 is SGHDT and CDR2 YYEEEE. The CDR3 has 15 amino acids. The CDR3 DNA sequence: TGTGCCAGCAGAATGACAGGGATTTTGAACACTGAAACTTTCTTT. Its protein is CASRMTGILNTETFF.

This clonotype showed up many times. The V call is TRBV2, the J call TRBJ1-5; TRBD1 matches 8 bases. The CDR3 runs 19 residues. The germline CDR1 and CDR2 sequences are SNHLY and FYNNEI. The junction had 16 bases not matched to a gene; V was cut back by 6 bases and J by 0 bases. CDR3 sequence: CASSLQGAGNRDSNQPQHF. The CDR3 DNA is TGTGCCAGCAGCCTTCAGGGGGCCGGGAATCGTGATAGCAATCAGCCCCAGCATTTT.

At least ten counts were recorded for this clonotype. V usage is TRBV11-3 and J usage is TRBJ2-1; D perhaps matches TRBD1 (5 bases). The CDR3 covers 15 residues. The germline V gene has CDR1 SGHNT and CDR2 YENEEA. V was shortened by 2 bases and J by 5 bases, with 13 bases between the two germline ends. The CDR3 here is CASSLYSVDNNEQFF. The CDR3 DNA follows: TGTGCCAGCAGCTTATATTCGGTGGACAACAATGAGCAGTTCTTC.